This T cell receptor beta chain comes out of a study of T-cell reconstitution after alpha-beta-depleted transplantation in children (dated by TCRdb to 2016 to 2017). In the study overall: T-cell immune reconstitution after TCRalphabeta/CD19-depleted allogeneic hematopoietic cell transplantation in children was quantitatively tracked in the study by means of TCR repertoire profiling.

The CDR3 holds 14 amino acids from the cysteine to the phenylalanine. The CDR3 DNA has 42 bases and is translated from base 1. CDR1 DFQATT and CDR2 SNEGSKA are derived from the germline V gene (reference sequence). Between the V and J ends, shortened by 0 bases and 6 bases respectively, the junction contains 14 bases. The treatment or condition label here, explained by the study, means: allogeneic hematopoietic cell transplantation with graft depleted of TCRalphabeta T cells and CD19 B cells. The children who served as transplant recipients had been given grafts of TCRalphabeta/CD19-depleted allogeneic hematopoietic cells. The study at large found these results: The high TCRbeta diversity at day 60 in some patients was ascribed to recipient T cells and intrathymic progenitors that had survived conditioning. The frequencies of hyperexpanded clones fell over the following months, and after one year, T-cell counts and TCRbeta diversity were mostly attributed to newly produced T cells. The apparently early alphabetaT-cell count recovery about two months after transplant was reportedly dependent on only several hundred rapidly expanded clones derived from non-depleted graft cells.

This clonotype turned up a few times. Which antigen it targets is not known. It has no much larger one-base neighbor in the sample; base qualities were not kept. Preparation of the library involved PCR. The sequencer was an Illumina HiSeq 2500. Molecular barcoding was employed in the preparation of TCR libraries, with unique molecular identifiers being used to normalize TCRbeta repertoire quantification. TCRdb passed the public sequencing reads through fastp at Q25 and MiXCR, retaining productive beta sequences. Identical CDR3 proteins give one entry, which carries the most common genes and DNA. The sample has hundreds of thousands of distinct CDR3 sequences on record, roughly a sixth of them singletons. Clones ranked in the top ten supply about 45% of the sample.

The source material was PBMCs, mostly from graft donor cells, sampled 360 days after TCRalphabeta/CD19-depleted stem cell transplant. The receptor was derived from a male patient aged 2-10 years who had a stem cell transplant for acute lymphoblastic leukemia, so the T cells may come from the graft donor. The chain joins TRBV20-1 to TRBJ1-2; D gene: possibly TRBD1, on 6 matching bases. The DNA reads TGCAGTGCTAGAGATCGCAACAGGGTAGATGGCTACACCTTC. Its protein is CSARDRNRVDGYTF.